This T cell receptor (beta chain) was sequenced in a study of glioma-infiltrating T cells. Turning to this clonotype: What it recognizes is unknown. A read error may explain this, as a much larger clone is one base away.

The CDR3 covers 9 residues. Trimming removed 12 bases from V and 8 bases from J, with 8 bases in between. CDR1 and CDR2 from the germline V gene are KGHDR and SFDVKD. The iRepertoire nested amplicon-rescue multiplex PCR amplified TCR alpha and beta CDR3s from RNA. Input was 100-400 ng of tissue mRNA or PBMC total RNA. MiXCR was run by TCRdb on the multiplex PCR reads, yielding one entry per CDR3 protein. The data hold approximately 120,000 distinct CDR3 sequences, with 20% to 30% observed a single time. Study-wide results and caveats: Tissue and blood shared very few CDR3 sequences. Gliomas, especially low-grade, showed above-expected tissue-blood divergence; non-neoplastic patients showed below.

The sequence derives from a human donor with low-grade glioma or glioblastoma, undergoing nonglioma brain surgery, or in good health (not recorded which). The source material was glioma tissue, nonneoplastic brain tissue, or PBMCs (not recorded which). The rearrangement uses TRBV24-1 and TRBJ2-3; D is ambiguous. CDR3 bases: TGTGCCCCCGGCCTTACGCAGTATTTT. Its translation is CAPGLTQYF.